The rows below give T cell receptor beta chains drawn from one sample of a study of shared T cell receptors in the human thymus. Assay used: immunoSEQ multiplex PCR; TCRdb lists only in-frame clones, some missing. The sample contains some 400,000 clones, 95% of which appear only once. The sample was thymocytes. These receptors all stem from a human donor. Each CDR3 is given with its conserved first and last residue. Fields, in order: V gene, clone size, J gene, D gene, CDR3 DNA, CDR3 protein. A D gene is named only where the DNA matches it firmly. Clone size is stated in some rows and not others, as once, few, many or a class when expanded.

>TRBV28|NA|TRBJ2-7|TRBD2
TGTGCCAGCAGGGCTAGCGGGATGTCCTACGAGCAGTACTTC
CASRASGMSYEQYF
>TRBV30|NA|TRBJ1-2|TRBD1
TGTGCCTGGAGTCTGGACAGGTTGGCGGGGGGCTACACCTTC
CAWSLDRLAGGYTF
>TRBV6-5|NA|TRBJ2-7|NA
TGTGCCAGCAGTTACTATGGCTCCTCCTACGAGCAGTACTTC
CASSYYGSSYEQYF
>TRBV2|NA|TRBJ1-2|NA
TGTGCCAGCAGAGAGCCGGACAGTCCCGCCTCTTATGGCTACACCTTC
CASREPDSPASYGYTF
>TRBV6-5|NA|TRBJ1-5|TRBD1
TGTGCCAGCAGATCCGGGACAGGGGGCGAGCAGCCCCAGCATTTT
CASRSGTGGEQPQHF
>TRBV27|NA|TRBJ1-1|NA
TGTGCCAGCAGTTGGGACACAATTAAGAACACTGAAGCTTTCTTT
CASSWDTIKNTEAFF
>TRBV4-1|NA|TRBJ1-1|TRBD1
TGCGCCAGCAGCCAACTTGACAGGGAAAACACTGAAGCTTTCTTT
CASSQLDRENTEAFF
>TRBV27|NA|TRBJ1-2|TRBD1
TGTGCCAGCAGTTATGGACAGGGCCACTATGGCTACACCTTC
CASSYGQGHYGYTF
>TRBV7-9|NA|TRBJ1-1|TRBD1
TGTGCCAGCAGCCCCCGGGACAGGGTTTTCACTGAAGCTTTCTTT
CASSPRDRVFTEAFF
>TRBV7-6|NA|TRBJ2-1|TRBD1
TGTGCCAGCAGTAAGGGACAGGGGGCCGTCTGGTTCTTC
CASSKGQGAVWFF
>TRBV14|NA|TRBJ2-1|TRBD1
TGTGCCAGCAGCCAGGGGGCTGGGACAGGGGCAACTAATGAGCAGTTCTTC
CASSQGAGTGATNEQFF
>TRBV28|NA|TRBJ1-2|NA
TGTGCCAGCAGTGCCGCAGGCGGGGAGGCCCGCAAGTACTATGGCTACACCTTC
CASSAAGGEARKYYGYTF
>TRBV27|NA|TRBJ2-5|NA
TGTGCCAGCAGTCCTGACCGATGGACAGTCCAAGAGACCCAGTACTTC
CASSPDRWTVQETQYF
>TRBV9|NA|TRBJ1-3|TRBD1
TGTGCCAGCAGCCCCAGACAGGGGAACTCTGGAAACACCATATATTTT
CASSPRQGNSGNTIYF
>TRBV7-3|NA|TRBJ2-3|TRBD1
TGTGCCAGCAGTCCTACACCAGGGGGCCAGAGGGCAGATACGCAGTATTTT
CASSPTPGGQRADTQYF
>TRBV7-2|NA|TRBJ2-1|NA
TGTGCCAGCAGCTTAGAGGCCAGGGACTTCAATGAGCAGTTCTTC
CASSLEARDFNEQFF
>TRBV21-1|NA|TRBJ2-7|NA
NA
CASSKWGQGILEQYF
>TRBV29-1|few|TRBJ2-7|NA
TGCAGCGTACGACACCTTGGGGCAGGTGGGGGTAGCTCCTACGAGCAGTACTTC
CSVRHLGAGGGSSYEQYF
>TRBV21-1|NA|TRBJ2-2|NA
TGTGCCAGCAGCAAATTAACAGGATCTAACACCGGGGAGCTGTTTTTT
CASSKLTGSNTGELFF
>TRBV19|NA|TRBJ2-7|TRBD1
TGTGCCAGTAGTATTATGGGACAGGGGGCGCACTACGAGCAGTACTTC
CASSIMGQGAHYEQYF
>TRBV28|NA|TRBJ2-7|TRBD1
TGTGCCAGCAGAACAGGGGGTAGACCCTACGAGCAGTACTTC
CASRTGGRPYEQYF
>TRBV28|NA|TRBJ1-2|TRBD1
TGTGCCAGCAGTATGCCGGGACAGGGTGGCTATGGCTACACCTTC
CASSMPGQGGYGYTF
>TRBV27|NA|TRBJ1-4|TRBD1
TGTGCCAGCAGTGGGACAGGGGATGAAAAACTGTTTTTT
CASSGTGDEKLFF
>TRBV5-1|NA|TRBJ2-7|NA
TGCGCCAGCAGCTCCGAATTTTGTCCCGAGCAGTACTTC
CASSSEFCPEQYF
>TRBV20-1|NA|TRBJ2-1|NA
TGCAGTACCAATGAGCAGTTCTTC
CSTNEQFF
>TRBV7-8|NA|TRBJ1-3|NA
TGTGCCAGCAGCACTTACTCTGGAAACACCATATATTTT
CASSTYSGNTIYF
>TRBV30|few|TRBJ1-1|NA
TGTGCCTGGAATCCACCCCCCAGTAGCACTGAAGCTTTCTTT
CAWNPPPSSTEAFF
>TRBV7-2|NA|TRBJ2-3|NA
TGTGCCAGCAGCCCAATCCAGGGGACGCAGTATTTT
CASSPIQGTQYF
>TRBV4-1|NA|TRBJ1-2|NA
TGCGCCAGCAGCCAAGATGCAGGGTTTACTAACTATGGCTACACCTTC
CASSQDAGFTNYGYTF
>TRBV5-3|NA|TRBJ2-7|NA
TGTGCCAGAAGCTTATTCCCTGGGAGCTCCTACGAGCAGTACTTC
CARSLFPGSSYEQYF
>TRBV27|NA|TRBJ2-7|TRBD1
TGTGCCAGCAGACTAACGCCGGGACAGGGCCACGAGCAGTACTTC
CASRLTPGQGHEQYF
>TRBV28|NA|TRBJ2-7|TRBD1
TGTGCCAGCAGTTTCCCCGCCGACAGGGTGATCTACGAGCAGTACTTC
CASSFPADRVIYEQYF
>TRBV28|NA|TRBJ1-4|TRBD1
TGTGCCAGCAGCGGAACAGGGGAGGCGAATGAAAAACTGTTTTTT
CASSGTGEANEKLFF
>TRBV6-5|once|TRBJ1-5|NA
TGTGCCCCAAGGTGGGGGGTGGGCAATCAGCCCCAGCATTTT
CAPRWGVGNQPQHF
>TRBV5-5|NA|TRBJ2-1|TRBD2
TGTGCCAGCTTCTCTGCGGACAGTGGGACTAGCGGGCACTCCTACAATGAGCAGTTCTTC
CASFSADSGTSGHSYNEQFF
>TRBV27|NA|TRBJ1-2|NA
TGTGCCAGCAGTTACAGGGCTAAATATGGCTACACCTTC
CASSYRAKYGYTF
>TRBV27|once|TRBJ2-1|NA
TGTGCCACCCGTGGAGGGCAGCACAATGAGCAGTTCTTC
CATRGGQHNEQFF
>TRBV5-5|NA|TRBJ1-1|NA
TGTGCCAGCAGCCACCACAAGAACACTGAAGCTTTCTTT
CASSHHKNTEAFF
>TRBV7-2|NA|TRBJ2-3|TRBD2
TGTGCCAGCCAGCTTAGGTTAGGGACTAGCGGGCCCACAGATACGCAGTATTTT
CASQLRLGTSGPTDTQYF
>TRBV28|few|TRBJ1-5|NA
TGTGCCGTAAGTAGCAATCAGCCCCAGCATTTT
CAVSSNQPQHF
>TRBV28|NA|TRBJ2-3|TRBD2
TGTGCCAGCGGGGGGACTAGCGTCGACTTCACAGATACGCAGTATTTT
CASGGTSVDFTDTQYF
>TRBV7-3|few|TRBJ1-1|NA
TGTGCCAGCAGCTTAAGCGCGCTGAACACTGAAGCTTTCTTT
CASSLSALNTEAFF
>TRBV7-2|NA|TRBJ2-3|TRBD2
TGTGCCAGCAGCTTGGCTATTAGCGGGAGCACAGATACGCAGTATTTT
CASSLAISGSTDTQYF
>TRBV6-5|NA|TRBJ2-1|TRBD2
TGTGCCAGCAGTTACTCGAGCAGTAGCGGGAGTTCGGAATTCTTC
CASSYSSSSGSSEFF
>TRBV14|NA|TRBJ2-2|TRBD2
TGTGCCAGCAGCCAAGAAACGGGACTAGCGGATTCTACCACCGGGGAGCTGTTTTTT
CASSQETGLADSTTGELFF
>TRBV18|NA|TRBJ2-7|NA
TGTGCCAGCTCACCACACAGGGATTTCTACGAGCAGTACTTC
CASSPHRDFYEQYF